This T cell receptor beta chain came from a study of tumor T cells in aggressive B-cell lymphoma. This clone was recorded only once. V shed 8 bases and J shed 4 bases, with 8 bases lying between them. CDR3 length: 11 amino acids. Germline CDR1 MDHEN, CDR2 SYDVKM. Profiling relied on immunoSEQ multiplex PCR, and the TCRdb table lists in-frame clones only, not all of them. The data contain 1,800 or so clones, about 85% of them singletons. The sequence derives from an adult with diffuse large B cell lymphoma. This rearrangement joins TRBV28 to TRBJ1-2, with D possibly matching TRBD1 (5 bases). Specimen: tumor tissue. The CDR3 coding sequence is TGTGCCAGCCGGGGGGGCTATGGCTACACCTTC. Protein: CASRGGYGYTF.